Listed below are T cell receptor beta chains from one sample, sequenced in a study of identical twins. A single record per CDR3 protein comes from TCRdb applying MiXCR to the 5' RACE reads. The sample shows 600,000 to 800,000 distinct CDR3 sequences, 21% of them seen only once. The same sample was also used in a study of T cells expressing NK-cell markers.

The sequenced material came from PBMCs. These receptors all stem from a woman younger than 30 in good health. Each CDR3 is given with its conserved first and last residue. The order of the fields is V gene, clone size, J gene, D gene, CDR3 DNA, CDR3 protein. A D gene is named only where the DNA matches it firmly. A clone size is listed for some rows: how often the clone was seen (once, few, many), or a class if it is expanded.

V: TRBV20-1; size: few; J: TRBJ2-1; D: TRBD1; DNA: TGCAGAACCGACAGGGGGGTACAGCCCTACAATGAGCAGTTCTTC; CDR3: CRTDRGVQPYNEQFF
V: TRBV24-1; size: few; J: TRBJ1-5; D: NA; DNA: TGTGCCACCAGTGGGGATGGCAATCAGCCCCAGCATTTT; CDR3: CATSGDGNQPQHF
V: TRBV20-1; size: few; J: TRBJ1-4; D: NA; DNA: TGCAGTGCTCCCTCAAGGGGAGAAAAACTGTTTTTT; CDR3: CSAPSRGEKLFF
V: TRBV7-2; size: NA; J: TRBJ2-3; D: NA; DNA: TGTGCCAGCAGCTTCGACGACAGATATGATACGCAGTATTTT; CDR3: CASSFDDRYDTQYF
V: TRBV7-9; size: NA; J: TRBJ2-1; D: NA; DNA: TGTGCCAGCATGGTTGGCTCCTACAATGAGCAGTTCTTC; CDR3: CASMVGSYNEQFF
V: TRBV4-3; size: many; J: TRBJ1-4; D: NA; DNA: TGCGCCAGCAGCCAAGGCGGGGGGTCGGTGAAAAATGAAAAACTGTTTTTT; CDR3: CASSQGGGSVKNEKLFF
V: TRBV7-2; size: NA; J: TRBJ1-5; D: NA; DNA: TGTGCCAGCAGCCGTCGACAGGAAAATCAGCCCCAGCATTTT; CDR3: CASSRRQENQPQHF
V: TRBV5-1; size: few; J: TRBJ2-3; D: TRBD2; DNA: TGCGCCAGCAGCTTGGCCCCGCTAGCGGGGACCACAGATACGCAGTATTTT; CDR3: CASSLAPLAGTTDTQYF
V: TRBV5-1; size: NA; J: TRBJ2-1; D: NA; DNA: TGCGCCAGCAGCTTGCATGCTAGTTCCTACAATGAGCAGTTCTTC; CDR3: CASSLHASSYNEQFF
V: TRBV20-1; size: NA; J: TRBJ2-4; D: NA; DNA: TGCAGTGCTAGGGCAGCAAACATTCAGTACTTC; CDR3: CSARAANIQYF
V: TRBV20-1; size: few; J: TRBJ2-5; D: TRBD2; DNA: TGCAGTGCTATTACTAGCGGGATTGGAGAGACCCAGTACTTC; CDR3: CSAITSGIGETQYF
V: TRBV5-1; size: many; J: TRBJ2-3; D: NA; DNA: TGCGCCAGCAGCTTGGCCTGGGGCGCGGCAGATACGCAGTATTTT; CDR3: CASSLAWGAADTQYF
V: TRBV5-1; size: few; J: TRBJ2-3; D: NA; DNA: TGCGCCAGCAGCGCCGGGGGCCCGGCCGAAACGCAGTATTTT; CDR3: CASSAGGPAETQYF
V: TRBV5-1; size: few; J: TRBJ2-2; D: NA; DNA: TGCGCCAGCGGACTGACCGCGAACACCGGGGAGCTGTTTTTT; CDR3: CASGLTANTGELFF
V: TRBV20-1; size: many; J: TRBJ1-5; D: NA; DNA: TGCAGTGCTAGGCAGCTAATTAATCAGCCCCAGCATTTT; CDR3: CSARQLINQPQHF
V: TRBV4-3; size: few; J: TRBJ2-2; D: NA; DNA: TGCGCCAGCAGCCAAGATGGGTGGATCGGGGAGCTGTTTTTT; CDR3: CASSQDGWIGELFF
V: TRBV20-1; size: NA; J: TRBJ2-5; D: TRBD1; DNA: TGCAGTGCTAGAGGGACAGGGAGAGAGACCCAGTACTTC; CDR3: CSARGTGRETQYF
V: TRBV5-1; size: many; J: TRBJ2-3; D: NA; DNA: TGCGCCAGCAGCTTGAGTGACAGGACAACAGATACGCAGTATTTT; CDR3: CASSLSDRTTDTQYF
V: TRBV10-3; size: NA; J: TRBJ1-2; D: TRBD1; DNA: TGTGCCATCACCCGGACAGGGAGCGATGGCTACACCTTC; CDR3: CAITRTGSDGYTF
V: TRBV10-2; size: many; J: TRBJ2-7; D: NA; DNA: TGCGCCAGCAGTGTATACCAGCGAAGCGAGCAGTACTTC; CDR3: CASSVYQRSEQYF
V: TRBV6-5; size: NA; J: TRBJ1-2; D: NA; DNA: TGTGCCAGCAGTTACTCGATAACCGGGATCTATGGCTACACCTTC; CDR3: CASSYSITGIYGYTF
V: TRBV29-1; size: few; J: TRBJ2-5; D: NA; DNA: TGCAGCTCAGTCAGGGCAGGGACCCAGTACTTC; CDR3: CSSVRAGTQYF
V: TRBV15; size: few; J: TRBJ2-7; D: NA; DNA: TGTGCCACCAGCAGAGATACGGGGTCCTACGAGCAGTACTTC; CDR3: CATSRDTGSYEQYF
V: TRBV15; size: many; J: TRBJ2-1; D: NA; DNA: TGTGCCACCAGCAAGAGCTCCTACAATGAGCAGTTCTTC; CDR3: CATSKSSYNEQFF
V: TRBV12-3/TRBV12-4; size: NA; J: TRBJ1-1; D: NA; DNA: TGTGCCAGCAGTTTTGAGGAGGGGCCTAGAGCTTTCTTT; CDR3: CASSFEEGPRAFF
V: TRBV29-1; size: NA; J: TRBJ2-7; D: TRBD2; DNA: TGCAGCGCTAGCGGGAGGTTCTACGAGCAGTACTTC; CDR3: CSASGRFYEQYF
V: TRBV9; size: NA; J: TRBJ1-2; D: NA; DNA: TGTGCCAGCGGGAAGACAGGACCCAACTATGGCTACACCTTC; CDR3: CASGKTGPNYGYTF
V: TRBV20-1; size: many; J: TRBJ2-3; D: TRBD2; DNA: TGCAGTGCAGAGACTAGCGGTATTGTAGATACGCAGTATTTT; CDR3: CSAETSGIVDTQYF
V: TRBV5-1; size: many; J: TRBJ2-2; D: TRBD1; DNA: TGCGCCAGCAGACCCGGGACAGGGAACACCGGGGAGCTGTTTTTT; CDR3: CASRPGTGNTGELFF
V: TRBV2; size: NA; J: TRBJ2-2; D: TRBD2; DNA: TGTGCCAGCAGTCCGGGACTAGCGGGGGTGACGAACACCGGGGAGCTGTTTTTT; CDR3: CASSPGLAGVTNTGELFF
V: TRBV20-1; size: many; J: TRBJ2-1; D: NA; DNA: TGCAGTGCGCTTTCCGATGAGCAGTTCTTC; CDR3: CSALSDEQFF
V: TRBV11-2; size: few; J: TRBJ1-1; D: NA; DNA: TGTGCCAGCAGCTTACCGGGCTCCATGAACACTGAAGCTTTCTTT; CDR3: CASSLPGSMNTEAFF
V: TRBV20-1; size: NA; J: TRBJ1-6; D: NA; DNA: TGCAGTGCTGGACGGACAGTAGGAACCCCCCTCCACTTT; CDR3: CSAGRTVGTPLHF
V: TRBV7-8; size: few; J: TRBJ1-2; D: NA; DNA: TGTGCCAGTGGGCGAGGCCATCTCTATGGCTACACCTTC; CDR3: CASGRGHLYGYTF
V: TRBV21-1; size: many; J: TRBJ2-4; D: NA; DNA: TGTGCCAGCAGCAAAGGACAGGGCAAAAACATTCAGTACTTC; CDR3: CASSKGQGKNIQYF
V: TRBV6-1; size: NA; J: TRBJ2-2; D: TRBD1; DNA: TGTGCCAGCAGAAAAGACAGGGGGCTAGGACCCGGGGAGCTGTTTTTT; CDR3: CASRKDRGLGPGELFF
V: TRBV7-2; size: few; J: TRBJ2-1; D: TRBD1; DNA: TGTGCCAGCAGCCCGGACAGGGGCCGCAATGAGCAGTTCTTC; CDR3: CASSPDRGRNEQFF
V: TRBV5-5; size: NA; J: TRBJ1-1; D: NA; DNA: TGTGCCAGCAGCCCAGACAAAATCACTGAAGCTTTCTTT; CDR3: CASSPDKITEAFF
V: TRBV6-1; size: few; J: TRBJ1-5; D: NA; DNA: TGTGCCAGCAGCGGCTTACTTCAGCCCCAGCATTTT; CDR3: CASSGLLQPQHF
V: TRBV11-2; size: many; J: TRBJ2-1; D: TRBD2; DNA: TGTGCCAGCAGCTACCCCGGGACTAGCGGGAGGAATGAGCAGTTCTTC; CDR3: CASSYPGTSGRNEQFF
V: TRBV19; size: NA; J: TRBJ2-7; D: NA; DNA: TGTGCCAGTAGCAGGGGATTAATGAACGAGCAGTACTTC; CDR3: CASSRGLMNEQYF
V: TRBV20-1; size: many; J: TRBJ1-1; D: NA; DNA: TGCAGTGCCCCGGGGGAGGGAGTTTTAGGCACTGAAGCTTTCTTT; CDR3: CSAPGEGVLGTEAFF
V: TRBV6-1; size: NA; J: TRBJ1-1; D: NA; DNA: TGTGCCAGCAGTCGGTATCGGCGGGACCCGGTCACTGAAGCTTTCTTT; CDR3: CASSRYRRDPVTEAFF
V: TRBV20-1; size: NA; J: TRBJ2-3; D: NA; DNA: TGCAGTGCTAGAGAAATACCCAGGGGTCCTAGCACAGATACGCAGTATTTT; CDR3: CSAREIPRGPSTDTQYF
V: TRBV7-9; size: many; J: TRBJ2-1; D: NA; DNA: TGTGCCAGCAGCTTCCCGACTAGTGGGTACAATGAGCAGTTCTTC; CDR3: CASSFPTSGYNEQFF
V: TRBV6-5; size: NA; J: TRBJ2-3; D: NA; DNA: TGTGCCAGCAGTTGGACCCGCACAGATACGCAGTATTTT; CDR3: CASSWTRTDTQYF
V: TRBV29-1; size: NA; J: TRBJ2-5; D: TRBD1; DNA: TGCAGCGTTGAATGGGACAGCCAAGAGACCCAGTACTTC; CDR3: CSVEWDSQETQYF